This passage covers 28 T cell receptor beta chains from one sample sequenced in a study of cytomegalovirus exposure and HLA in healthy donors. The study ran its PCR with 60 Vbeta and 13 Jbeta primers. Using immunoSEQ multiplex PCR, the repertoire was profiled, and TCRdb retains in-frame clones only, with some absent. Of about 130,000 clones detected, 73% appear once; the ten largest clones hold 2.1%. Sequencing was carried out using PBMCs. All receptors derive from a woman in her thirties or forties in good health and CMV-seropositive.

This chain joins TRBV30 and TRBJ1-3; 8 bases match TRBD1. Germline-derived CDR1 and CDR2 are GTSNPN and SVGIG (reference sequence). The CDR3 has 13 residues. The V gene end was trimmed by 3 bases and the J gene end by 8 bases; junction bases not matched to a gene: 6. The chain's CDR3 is CAWSPGQEYTIYF. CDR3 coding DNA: TGTGCCTGGAGCCCGGGACAGGAATACACCATATATTTT.

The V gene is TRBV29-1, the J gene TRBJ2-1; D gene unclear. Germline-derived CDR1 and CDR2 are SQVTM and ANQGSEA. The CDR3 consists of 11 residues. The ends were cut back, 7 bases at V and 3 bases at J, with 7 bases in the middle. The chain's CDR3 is CSAYNYNEQFF. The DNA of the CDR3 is TGCAGCGCTTACAACTACAATGAGCAGTTCTTC.

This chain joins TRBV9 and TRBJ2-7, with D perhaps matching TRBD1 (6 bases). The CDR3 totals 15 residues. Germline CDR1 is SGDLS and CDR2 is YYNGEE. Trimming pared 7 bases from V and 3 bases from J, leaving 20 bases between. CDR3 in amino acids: CASSRVGQGFYEQYF. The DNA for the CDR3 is TGTGCCAGCTCCCGGGTGGGGCAGGGGTTCTACGAGCAGTACTTC.

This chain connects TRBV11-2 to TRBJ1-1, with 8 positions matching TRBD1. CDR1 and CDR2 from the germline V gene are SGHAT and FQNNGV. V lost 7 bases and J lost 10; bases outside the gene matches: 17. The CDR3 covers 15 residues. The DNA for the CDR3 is TGTGCCAGCACCATAATCAGGGGGCGGTTTTCAGGAGCTTTCTTT. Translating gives CASTIIRGRFSGAFF.

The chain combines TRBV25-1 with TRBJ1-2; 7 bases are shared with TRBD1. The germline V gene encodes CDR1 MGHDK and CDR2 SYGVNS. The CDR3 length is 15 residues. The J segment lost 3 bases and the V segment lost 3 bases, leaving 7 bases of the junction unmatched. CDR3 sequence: CASSDPSQGYYGYTF. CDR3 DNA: TGTGCCAGCAGTGACCCCTCACAGGGGTACTATGGCTACACCTTC.

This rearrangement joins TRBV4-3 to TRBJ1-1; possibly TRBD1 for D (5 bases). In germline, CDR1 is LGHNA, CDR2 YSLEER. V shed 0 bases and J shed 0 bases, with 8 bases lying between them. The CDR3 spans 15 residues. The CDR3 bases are TGCGCCAGCAGCCAAGATTCGGGGGTGAACACTGAAGCTTTCTTT. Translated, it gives CASSQDSGVNTEAFF.

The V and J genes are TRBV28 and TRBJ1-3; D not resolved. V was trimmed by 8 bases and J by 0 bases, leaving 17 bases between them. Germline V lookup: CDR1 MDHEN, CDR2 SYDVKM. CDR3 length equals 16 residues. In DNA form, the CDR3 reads TGTGCCAGCGGCCTACTCCGAGCTAGCTCTGGAAACACCATATATTTT. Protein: CASGLLRASSGNTIYF.

This CDR3 reads CASSQVDSTGGPYEQYF. The CDR3 nucleotides read TGCGCCAGCAGCCAAGTCGACTCGACAGGGGGCCCCTACGAGCAGTACTTC. This chain connects TRBV4-3 to TRBJ2-7, with 10 bases lining up with TRBD1. The junction had 8 bases not matched to a gene; V was cut back by 1 base and J by 2 bases. The CDR3 is 17 amino acids. Germline values: CDR1 LGHNA, CDR2 YSLEER.

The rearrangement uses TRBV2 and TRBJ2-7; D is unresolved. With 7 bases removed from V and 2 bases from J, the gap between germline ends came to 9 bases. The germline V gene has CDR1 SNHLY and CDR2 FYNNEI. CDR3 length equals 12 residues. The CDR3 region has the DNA TGTGCCAGCAACATAAAAGCCTACGAGCAGTACTTC. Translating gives CASNIKAYEQYF.

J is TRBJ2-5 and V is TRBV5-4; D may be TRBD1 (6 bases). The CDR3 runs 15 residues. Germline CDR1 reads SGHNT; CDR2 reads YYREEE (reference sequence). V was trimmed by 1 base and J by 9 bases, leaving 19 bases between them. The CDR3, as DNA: TGTGCCAGCAGCTTGTCGGCAGGGGACCCCGGGCCCCAGTACTTC. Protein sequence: CASSLSAGDPGPQYF.

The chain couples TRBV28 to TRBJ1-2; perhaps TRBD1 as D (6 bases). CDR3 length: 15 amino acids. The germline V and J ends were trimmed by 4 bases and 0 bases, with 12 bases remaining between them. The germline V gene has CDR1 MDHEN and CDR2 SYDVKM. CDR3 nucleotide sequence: TGTGCCAGCAGTTCAACAGGGCCTTCTAACTATGGCTACACCTTC. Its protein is CASSSTGPSNYGYTF.

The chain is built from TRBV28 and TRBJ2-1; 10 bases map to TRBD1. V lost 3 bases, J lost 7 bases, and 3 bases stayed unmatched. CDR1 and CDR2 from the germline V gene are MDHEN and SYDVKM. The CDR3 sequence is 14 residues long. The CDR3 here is CASSFSGQGNEQFF. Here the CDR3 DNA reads TGTGCCAGCAGTTTCTCGGGACAGGGGAATGAGCAGTTCTTC. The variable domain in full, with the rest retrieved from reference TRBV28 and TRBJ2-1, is DVKVTQSSRYLVKRTGEKVFLECVQDMDHENMFWYRQDPGLGLRLIYFSYDVKMKEKGDIPEGYSVSREKKERFSLILESASTNQTSMYLCASSFSGQGNEQFFGPGTRLTVL.

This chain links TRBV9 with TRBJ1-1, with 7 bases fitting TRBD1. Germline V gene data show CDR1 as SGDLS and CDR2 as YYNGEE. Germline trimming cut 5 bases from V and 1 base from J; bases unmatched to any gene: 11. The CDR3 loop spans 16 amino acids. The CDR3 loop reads CASSALTGTANTEAFF. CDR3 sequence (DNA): TGTGCCAGCAGTGCCCTAACCGGGACAGCGAACACTGAAGCTTTCTTT.

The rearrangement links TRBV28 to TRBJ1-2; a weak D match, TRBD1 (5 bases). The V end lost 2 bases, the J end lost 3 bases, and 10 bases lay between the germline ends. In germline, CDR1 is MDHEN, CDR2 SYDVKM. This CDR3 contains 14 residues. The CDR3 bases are TGTGCCAGCAGTTTAGGATCAGGGCACTATGGCTACACCTTC. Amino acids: CASSLGSGHYGYTF.

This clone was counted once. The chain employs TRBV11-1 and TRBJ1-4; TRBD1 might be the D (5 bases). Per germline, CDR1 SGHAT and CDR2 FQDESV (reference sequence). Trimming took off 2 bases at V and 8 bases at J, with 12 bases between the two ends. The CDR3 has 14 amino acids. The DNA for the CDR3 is TGTGCCAGCAGCTTAAGAAGGGGTGGCGAAAAACTGTTTTTT. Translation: CASSLRRGGEKLFF.

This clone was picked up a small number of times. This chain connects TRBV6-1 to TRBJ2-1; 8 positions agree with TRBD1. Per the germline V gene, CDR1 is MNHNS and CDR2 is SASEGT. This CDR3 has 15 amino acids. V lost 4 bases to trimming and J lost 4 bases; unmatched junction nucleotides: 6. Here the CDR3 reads CASSVGTGDYNEQFF. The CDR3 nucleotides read TGTGCCAGCAGTGTAGGGACAGGAGATTACAATGAGCAGTTCTTC.

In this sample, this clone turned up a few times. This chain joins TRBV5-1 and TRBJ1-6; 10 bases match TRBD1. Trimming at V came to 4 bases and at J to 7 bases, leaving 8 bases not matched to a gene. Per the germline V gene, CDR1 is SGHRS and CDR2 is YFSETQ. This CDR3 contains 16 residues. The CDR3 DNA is TGCGCCAGCAGCGCTGGGAGGGGACAGGGGAATTCACCCCTCCACTTT. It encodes CASSAGRGQGNSPLHF.

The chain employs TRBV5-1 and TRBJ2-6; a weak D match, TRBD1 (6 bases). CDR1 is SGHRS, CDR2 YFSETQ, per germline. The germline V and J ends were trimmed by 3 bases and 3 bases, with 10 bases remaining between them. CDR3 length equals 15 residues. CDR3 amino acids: CASSSQGFGANVLTF. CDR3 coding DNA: TGCGCCAGCAGCTCACAGGGCTTTGGGGCCAACGTCCTGACTTTC. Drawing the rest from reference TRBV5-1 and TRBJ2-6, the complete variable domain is KAGVTQTPRYLIKTRGQQVTLSCSPISGHRSVSWYQQTPGQGLQFLFEYFSETQRNKGNFPGRFSGRQFSNSRSEMNVSTLELGDSALYLCASSSQGFGANVLTFGAGSRLTVL.

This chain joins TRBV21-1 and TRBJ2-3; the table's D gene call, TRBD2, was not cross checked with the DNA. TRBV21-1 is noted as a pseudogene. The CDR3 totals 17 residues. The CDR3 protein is CASSKKGGRRGTDTQYF. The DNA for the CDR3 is TGTGCCAGCAGCAAAAAGGGAGGACGGCGGGGAACAGATACGCAGTATTTT.

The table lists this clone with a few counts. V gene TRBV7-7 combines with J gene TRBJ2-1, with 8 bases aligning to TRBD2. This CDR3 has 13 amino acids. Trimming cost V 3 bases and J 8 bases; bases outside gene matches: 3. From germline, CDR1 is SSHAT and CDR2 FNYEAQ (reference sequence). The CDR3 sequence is CASSLGLGYEQFF. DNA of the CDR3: TGTGCCAGCAGCTTGGGACTAGGATATGAGCAGTTCTTC.

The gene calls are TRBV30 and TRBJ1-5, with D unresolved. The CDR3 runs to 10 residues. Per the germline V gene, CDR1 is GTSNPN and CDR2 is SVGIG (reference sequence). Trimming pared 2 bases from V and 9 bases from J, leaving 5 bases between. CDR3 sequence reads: CAWSPGPQHF. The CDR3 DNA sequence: TGTGCCTGGAGTCCCGGGCCCCAGCATTTT.

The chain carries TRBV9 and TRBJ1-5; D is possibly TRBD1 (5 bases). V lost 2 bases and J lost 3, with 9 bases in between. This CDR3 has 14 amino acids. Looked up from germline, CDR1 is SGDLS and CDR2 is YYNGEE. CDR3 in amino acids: CASSVAGVNQPQHF. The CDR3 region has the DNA TGTGCCAGCAGCGTCGCGGGGGTCAATCAGCCCCAGCATTTT.

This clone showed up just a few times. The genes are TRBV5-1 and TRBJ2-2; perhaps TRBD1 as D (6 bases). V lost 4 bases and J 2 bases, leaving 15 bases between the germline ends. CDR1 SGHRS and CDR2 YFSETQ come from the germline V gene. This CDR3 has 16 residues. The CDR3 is CASSRALGTNTGELFF. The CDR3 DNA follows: TGCGCCAGCAGCAGGGCGCTGGGGACAAACACCGGGGAGCTGTTTTTT.

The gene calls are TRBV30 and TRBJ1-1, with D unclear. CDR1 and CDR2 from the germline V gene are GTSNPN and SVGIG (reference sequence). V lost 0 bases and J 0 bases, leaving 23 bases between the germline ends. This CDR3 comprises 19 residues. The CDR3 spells CAWSVPGTSVMAVNTEAFF. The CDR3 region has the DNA TGTGCCTGGAGTGTACCGGGAACGTCTGTAATGGCGGTGAACACTGAAGCTTTCTTT.

The CDR3: CASRQVGGTQPQHF. The DNA for the CDR3 is TGTGCCAGCAGACAAGTAGGGGGCACTCAGCCCCAGCATTTT. This chain connects TRBV28 to TRBJ1-5; the match to TRBD1 covers 7 bases. Per the germline V gene, CDR1 is MDHEN and CDR2 is SYDVKM. With V trimmed by 6 bases and J by 6 bases, 8 bases remained unmatched. CDR3 size: 14 residues. Full variable domain (missing parts from reference TRBV28 and TRBJ1-5): DVKVTQSSRYLVKRTGEKVFLECVQDMDHENMFWYRQDPGLGLRLIYFSYDVKMKEKGDIPEGYSVSREKKERFSLILESASTNQTSMYLCASRQVGGTQPQHFGDGTRLSIL.

Here the CDR3 DNA reads TGTGCCACCAGGGGGACGGGGGAAAGGAGATACAATGAGCAGTTCTTC. Amino acids: CATRGTGERRYNEQFF. This sequence joins TRBV15 and TRBJ2-1, with D perhaps TRBD2 (6 bases). This CDR3 has 16 amino acids. The V end was cut by 6 bases, the J end by 4 bases, with 19 bases between. Germline V CDR1 and CDR2: LNHNV, YYDKDF (reference sequence). Variable domain in full (rest from reference TRBV15 and TRBJ2-1): DAMVIQNPRYQVTQFGKPVTLSCSQTLNHNVMYWYQQKSSQAPKLLFHYYDKDFNNEADTPDNFQSRRPNTSFCFLDIRSPGLGDTAMYLCATRGTGERRYNEQFFGPGTRLTVL.

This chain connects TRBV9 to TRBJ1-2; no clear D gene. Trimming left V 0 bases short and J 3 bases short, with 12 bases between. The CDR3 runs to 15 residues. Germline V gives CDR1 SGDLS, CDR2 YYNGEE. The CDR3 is CASSVDTARDYGYTF. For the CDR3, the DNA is TGTGCCAGCAGCGTAGATACTGCCCGAGACTATGGCTACACCTTC. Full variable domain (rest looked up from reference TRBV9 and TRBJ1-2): DSGVTQTPKHLITATGQRVTLRCSPRSGDLSVYWYQQSLDQGLQFLIQYYNGEERAKGNILERFSAQQFPDLHSELNLSSLELGDSALYFCASSVDTARDYGYTFGSGTRLTVV.

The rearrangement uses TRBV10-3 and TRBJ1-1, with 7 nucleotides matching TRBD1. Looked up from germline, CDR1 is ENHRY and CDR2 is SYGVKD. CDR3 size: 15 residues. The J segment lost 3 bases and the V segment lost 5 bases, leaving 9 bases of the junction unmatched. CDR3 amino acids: CAISRKGAPDTEAFF. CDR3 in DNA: TGTGCCATCAGTCGAAAGGGGGCCCCAGACACTGAAGCTTTCTTT.